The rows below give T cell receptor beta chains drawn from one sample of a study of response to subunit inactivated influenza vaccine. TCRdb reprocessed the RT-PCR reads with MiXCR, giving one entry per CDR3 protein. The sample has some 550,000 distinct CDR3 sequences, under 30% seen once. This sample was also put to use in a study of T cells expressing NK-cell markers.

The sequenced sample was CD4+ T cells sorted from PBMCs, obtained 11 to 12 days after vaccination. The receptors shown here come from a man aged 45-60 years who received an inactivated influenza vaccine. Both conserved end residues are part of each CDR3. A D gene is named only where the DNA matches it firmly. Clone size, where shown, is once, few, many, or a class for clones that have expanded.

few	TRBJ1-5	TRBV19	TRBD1	CASSKTGATNQPQHF	TGTGCCAGTAGTAAGACAGGGGCGACCAATCAGCCCCAGCATTTT
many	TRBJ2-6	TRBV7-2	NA	CASSSLGPGANVLTF	TGTGCCAGCAGCAGCCTCGGGCCTGGGGCCAACGTCCTGACTTTC
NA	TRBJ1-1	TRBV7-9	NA	CASSSRGSNTEAFF	TGTGCCAGCAGCTCAAGGGGATCTAACACTGAAGCTTTCTTT
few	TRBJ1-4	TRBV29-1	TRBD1	CSVGQGANEKLFF	TGCAGCGTTGGACAGGGAGCTAATGAAAAACTGTTTTTT
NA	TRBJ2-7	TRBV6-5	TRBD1	CASSYRDRGAYEQYF	TGTGCCAGCAGTTACAGGGACAGGGGAGCCTACGAGCAGTACTTC
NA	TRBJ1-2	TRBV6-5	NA	CASSSRGAYGYTF	TGTGCCAGCAGTTCGAGGGGTGCCTATGGCTACACCTTC
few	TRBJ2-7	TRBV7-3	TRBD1	CASSLTGGDHYEQYF	TGTGCCAGCAGCTTAACAGGGGGCGACCACTACGAGCAGTACTTC
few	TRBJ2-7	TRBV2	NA	CASSLLESEQYF	TGTGCCAGCAGCCTCCTAGAAAGCGAGCAGTACTTC
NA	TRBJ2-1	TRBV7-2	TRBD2	CASSWGLAGEFF	TGTGCCAGCAGCTGGGGACTAGCGGGGGAATTCTTC
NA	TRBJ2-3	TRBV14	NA	CASSQAGTQYF	TGTGCCAGCAGCCAAGCGGGTACGCAGTATTTT